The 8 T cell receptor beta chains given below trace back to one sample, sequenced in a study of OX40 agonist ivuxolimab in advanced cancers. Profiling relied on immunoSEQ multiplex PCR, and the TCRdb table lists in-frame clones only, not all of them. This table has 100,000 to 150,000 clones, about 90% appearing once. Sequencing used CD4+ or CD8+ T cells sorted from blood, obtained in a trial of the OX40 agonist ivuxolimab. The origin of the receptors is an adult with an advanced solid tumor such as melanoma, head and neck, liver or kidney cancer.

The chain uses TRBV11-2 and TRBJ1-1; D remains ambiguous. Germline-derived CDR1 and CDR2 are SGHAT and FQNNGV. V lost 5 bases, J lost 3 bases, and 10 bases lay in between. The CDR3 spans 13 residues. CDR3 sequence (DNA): TGTGCCAGCAGCCGTCGTGAAGACACTGAAGCTTTCTTT. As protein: CASSRREDTEAFF.

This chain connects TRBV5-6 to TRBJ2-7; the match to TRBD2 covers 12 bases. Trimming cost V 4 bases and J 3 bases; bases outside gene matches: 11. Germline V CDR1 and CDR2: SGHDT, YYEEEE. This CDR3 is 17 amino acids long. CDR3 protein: CASSGGLAGWGHYEQYF. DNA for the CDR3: TGTGCCAGCAGCGGGGGACTAGCGGGCTGGGGGCACTACGAGCAGTACTTC.

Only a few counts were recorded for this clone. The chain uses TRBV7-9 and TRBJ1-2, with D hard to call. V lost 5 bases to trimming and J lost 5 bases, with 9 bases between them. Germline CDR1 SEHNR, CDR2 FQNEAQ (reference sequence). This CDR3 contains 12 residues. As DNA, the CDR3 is TGTGCCAGCAGCCCCCTGGATTATGGCTACACCTTC. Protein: CASSPLDYGYTF.

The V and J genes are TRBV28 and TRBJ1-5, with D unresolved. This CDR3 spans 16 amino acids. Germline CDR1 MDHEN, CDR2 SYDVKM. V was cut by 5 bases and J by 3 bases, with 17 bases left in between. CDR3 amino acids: CASSPDRRGYNQPQHF. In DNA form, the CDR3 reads TGTGCCAGCAGTCCGGACCGTCGAGGGTACAATCAGCCCCAGCATTTT.

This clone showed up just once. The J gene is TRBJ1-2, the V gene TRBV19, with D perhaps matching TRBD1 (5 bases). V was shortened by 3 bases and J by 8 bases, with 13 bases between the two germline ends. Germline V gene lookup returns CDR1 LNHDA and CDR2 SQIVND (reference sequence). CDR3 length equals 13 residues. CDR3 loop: CASSISGPGGYTF. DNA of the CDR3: TGTGCCAGTAGTATTTCAGGGCCGGGCGGCTACACCTTC.

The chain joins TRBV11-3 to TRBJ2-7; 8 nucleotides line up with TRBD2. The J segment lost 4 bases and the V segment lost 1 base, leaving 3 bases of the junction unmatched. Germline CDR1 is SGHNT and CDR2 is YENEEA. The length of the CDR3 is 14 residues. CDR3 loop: CASSLGSGEYEQYF. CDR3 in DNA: TGTGCCAGCAGCTTAGGTAGCGGGGAGTACGAGCAGTACTTC.

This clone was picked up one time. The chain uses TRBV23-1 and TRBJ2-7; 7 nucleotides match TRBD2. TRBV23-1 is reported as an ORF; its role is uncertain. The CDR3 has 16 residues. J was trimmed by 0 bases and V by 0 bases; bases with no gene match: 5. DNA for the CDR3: TGCGCCAGCAGTCAATCGGCCGCGGGAGCCTCCTACGAGCAGTACTTC. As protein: CASSQSAAGASYEQYF.

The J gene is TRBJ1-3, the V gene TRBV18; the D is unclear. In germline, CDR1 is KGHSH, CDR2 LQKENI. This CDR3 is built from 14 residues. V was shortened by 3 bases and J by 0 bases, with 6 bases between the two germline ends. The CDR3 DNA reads TGTGCCAGCTCACCCAACTTCTCTGGAAACACCATATATTTT. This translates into CASSPNFSGNTIYF. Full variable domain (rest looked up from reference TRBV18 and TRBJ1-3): NAGVMQNPRHLVRRRGQEARLRCSPMKGHSHVYWYRQLPEEGLKFMVYLQKENIIDESGMPKERFSAEFPKEGPSILRIQQVVRGDSAAYFCASSPNFSGNTIYFGEGSWLTVV.